This T cell receptor (beta chain) was found in a study of blood T cell repertoires in COVID-19. Study-level background: Specimens from acute and convalescent COVID-19 originated in the United States, Italy and Spain. Nucleic acid was either cDNA or gDNA, and it came from T cells, B-cell-depleted T cells, or PBMCs.

Germline assignment: CDR1 SEHNR and CDR2 FQNEAQ (reference sequence). Unmatched junction bases numbered 7, after V lost 5 bases and J lost 1 base. This CDR3 contains 16 residues. Seattle's enrolled individuals joined amid active infection and were then monitored longitudinally. Data came from immunoSEQ multiplex PCR; TCRdb stores just in-frame clones and leaves some out. This table has 25,000 to 30,000 clones, around 85% appearing once. This clonotype was sampled from a woman over 75 with COVID-19, enrolled during active disease. The sample consisted of peripheral blood. The rearrangement joins TRBV7-9 to TRBJ2-5, with 10 bases fitting TRBD1. The CDR3 is CASSITGQGTQETQYF. The CDR3, as DNA: TGTGCCAGCAGCATCACGGGACAGGGGACCCAAGAGACCCAGTACTTC.